This entry lists 19 T cell receptor beta chains sequenced from one sample in a study of beta chain features in type 1 diabetes. Reverse transcribing all isolated RNA meant expressed TCRB transcripts were sequenced. Clones were read by immunoSEQ multiplex PCR, and TCRdb kept only the in-frame ones, dropping some. Of 300,000 to 450,000 clones in the sample, about 12% were seen once. The sample taken for sequencing was naive CD4+ T cells from blood. Source of these receptors: a young man in good health.

V usage is TRBV2 and J usage is TRBJ2-1, with 10 nucleotides matching TRBD1. Losses at the gene ends were 6 bases for V and 7 bases for J; bases not matched to a gene: 12. This CDR3 comprises 16 residues. Germline V gene data show CDR1 as SNHLY and CDR2 as FYNNEI. CDR3: CASSPAGTGAGNEQFF. CDR3 sequence (DNA): TGTGCCAGCAGCCCAGCAGGGACAGGGGCAGGGAATGAGCAGTTCTTC.

This clone has more than one count but fewer than ten. The J gene is TRBJ2-1, the V gene TRBV2, with D perhaps matching TRBD2 (7 bases). This CDR3 is built from 14 residues. Trimming removed 4 bases at V and 8 bases at J, with 15 bases between. Germline values: CDR1 SNHLY, CDR2 FYNNEI. The CDR3 nucleotides are TGTGCCAGCAGTGTCGTCGGGGGGCGCGATGAGCAGTTCTTC. As protein: CASSVVGGRDEQFF.

The chain recombines TRBV19 with TRBJ2-1; D is unresolved. V was shortened by 1 base and J by 1 base, with 11 bases between the two germline ends. Germline CDR1 LNHDA, CDR2 SQIVND (reference sequence). The CDR3 contains 16 residues. The CDR3 sequence is CASSIGGVRSYNEQFF. The DNA for the CDR3 is TGTGCCAGTAGTATAGGCGGAGTCCGGTCCTACAATGAGCAGTTCTTC.

This clone was detected a few times. The V gene is TRBV14, the J gene TRBJ2-7; TRBD2 is a possible D gene (6 bases). Germline CDR1 SGHDN, CDR2 FVKESK. This CDR3 region has 15 residues. Trimming stripped 3 bases from V and 2 bases from J, with 14 bases between. This CDR3 is CASSHVGRGAYEQYF. The DNA of the CDR3 is TGTGCCAGCAGCCACGTCGGGAGAGGGGCCTACGAGCAGTACTTC.

This sequence joins TRBV15 and TRBJ1-5, with 7 bases that match TRBD1. Germline CDR1 reads LNHNV; CDR2 reads YYDKDF (reference sequence). The trim removed 3 bases at V and 0 bases at J, leaving 8 bases unmatched. The CDR3 is made up of 17 amino acids. The DNA of the CDR3 is TGTGCCACCAGCAGGGGACAGCCCGACTATAGCAATCAGCCCCAGCATTTT. It is translated as CATSRGQPDYSNQPQHF.

This clone was detected only a few times. J is TRBJ1-5 and V is TRBV19; 7 positions match TRBD1. Germline CDR1 and CDR2: LNHDA and SQIVND (reference sequence). The CDR3 loop spans 15 amino acids. Losses at the gene ends were 6 bases for V and 0 bases for J; bases not matched to a gene: 5. The CDR3 DNA is TGTGCCAGTAGACGCGGGACAGTTAGCAATCAGCCCCAGCATTTT. Its translation: CASRRGTVSNQPQHF.

This clone has a handful of counts. This chain connects TRBV28 to TRBJ2-7, with D uncertain. Trimming shortened V by 4 bases and J by 3 bases, and 7 bases separated the two germline ends. The length of the CDR3 is 12 residues. CDR1 is MDHEN and CDR2 is SYDVKM in the germline V gene. In DNA, the CDR3 is TGTGCCAGCAGTTCTTACTTCTACGAGCAGTACTTC. This translates into CASSSYFYEQYF. Together with reference TRBV28 and TRBJ2-7, the CDR3 gives the full variable domain: DVKVTQSSRYLVKRTGEKVFLECVQDMDHENMFWYRQDPGLGLRLIYFSYDVKMKEKGDIPEGYSVSREKKERFSLILESASTNQTSMYLCASSSYFYEQYFGPGTRLTVT.

The rearrangement uses TRBV7-2 and TRBJ2-3, with 7 bases matching TRBD1. Germline-derived CDR1 and CDR2 are SGHTA and FQGNSA. The CDR3 is made up of 15 amino acids. The J segment lost 5 bases and the V segment lost 2 bases, leaving 7 bases of the junction unmatched. The CDR3 loop is CASSLLGRGIDTQYF. The CDR3 DNA is TGTGCCAGCAGCTTACTGGGCAGGGGGATAGATACGCAGTATTTT.

This chain uses TRBV28 with TRBJ1-5; perhaps TRBD1 as D (5 bases). CDR1 is MDHEN and CDR2 is SYDVKM in the germline V gene. Trimming took off 7 bases at V and 4 bases at J, with 17 bases between the two ends. The CDR3 contains 15 residues. This CDR3 reads CASMNPGLGNQPQHF. CDR3 sequence (DNA): TGTGCCAGCATGAATCCAGGGCTTGGGAATCAGCCCCAGCATTTT.

This clone has more than one count but fewer than ten. The rearrangement joins TRBV28 to TRBJ2-7, with 8 bases lining up with TRBD1. This CDR3 region has 18 residues. The ends lost 4 bases at V and 3 bases at J; junction bases unmatched: 17. Germline CDR1 reads MDHEN; CDR2 reads SYDVKM. This CDR3 reads CASSSDLRGQGRGYEQYF. CDR3 DNA: TGTGCCAGCAGTTCCGACCTCCGAGGACAGGGAAGAGGCTACGAGCAGTACTTC.

There are a few counts of this clone. V gene TRBV19 combines with J gene TRBJ2-2; D is perhaps TRBD2 (5 bases). Trimming pared 3 bases from V and 2 bases from J, leaving 16 bases between. Germline V lookup: CDR1 LNHDA, CDR2 SQIVND (reference sequence). This CDR3 is built from 17 residues. CDR3 protein: CASSIGGFRGNTGELFF. In DNA, the CDR3 is TGTGCCAGTAGTATTGGTGGGTTTCGGGGAAACACCGGGGAGCTGTTTTTT.

The chain links TRBV5-4 to TRBJ2-2; TRBD1 agrees at 12 bases. V shed 4 bases and J 4 bases; nucleotides not matched to a gene: 5. Germline loops: CDR1 SGHNT, CDR2 YYREEE (reference sequence). The CDR3 loop spans 16 amino acids. The CDR3 protein is CASSNPGQGATGELFF. CDR3 in DNA: TGTGCCAGCAGCAACCCGGGACAGGGGGCCACCGGGGAGCTGTTTTTT.

The chain has TRBV18 and TRBJ1-3; 8 bases fit TRBD1. J was trimmed by 4 bases and V by 5 bases; bases with no gene match: 10. Germline CDR1 and CDR2: KGHSH and LQKENI. CDR3 length: 16 residues. CDR3: CASSSNQGADGNTIYF. The CDR3 region has the DNA TGTGCCAGCTCATCAAACCAGGGGGCGGACGGAAACACCATATATTTT. Based on the CDR3 plus reference TRBV18 and TRBJ1-3, the full variable domain is NAGVMQNPRHLVRRRGQEARLRCSPMKGHSHVYWYRQLPEEGLKFMVYLQKENIIDESGMPKERFSAEFPKEGPSILRIQQVVRGDSAAYFCASSSNQGADGNTIYFGEGSWLTVV.

This clone was seen a few times. CDR3 protein: CASSFGARRNTEAFF. CDR3 coding DNA: TGTGCCAGCAGCTTTGGAGCACGGAGGAACACTGAAGCTTTCTTT. V is TRBV7-2 and J is TRBJ1-1; D is unclear. The CDR3 loop spans 15 amino acids. Trimming removed 3 bases at V and 1 base at J, with 12 bases between. CDR1 and CDR2 from the germline V gene are SGHTA and FQGNSA.

J is TRBJ2-7 and V is TRBV4-2, with D perhaps TRBD1 (6 bases). V was trimmed by 6 bases and J by 4 bases, leaving 19 bases between them. CDR3 length equals 15 residues. Germline CDR1 is LGHNA and CDR2 is YNFKEQ. CDR3 loop: CASRQTGTNLYEQYF. Here the CDR3 DNA reads TGTGCCAGCAGGCAAACCGGGACAAACTTATACGAGCAGTACTTC.

The gene calls are TRBV30 and TRBJ1-1; D remains unclear. V shed 1 base and J shed 11 bases, with 11 bases lying between them. Germline V gives CDR1 GTSNPN, CDR2 SVGIG (reference sequence). The CDR3 covers 11 residues. CDR3: CAWSAGVRAFF. The DNA for the CDR3 is TGTGCCTGGAGTGCGGGAGTGCGGGCTTTCTTT.

The gene calls are TRBV4-3 and TRBJ1-2, with 7 positions matching TRBD1. Germline V gene sequence: CDR1 LGHNA, CDR2 YSLEER. With V trimmed by 5 bases and J by 7 bases, 13 bases remained unmatched. The CDR3 is 15 amino acids. The CDR3 sequence is CASSFQRDSLGGYTF. The CDR3 bases are TGCGCCAGCAGCTTTCAAAGGGACAGTCTAGGTGGCTACACCTTC.

This clone was observed a few times. The V call is TRBV28, the J call TRBJ2-7; D is possibly TRBD2 (7 bases). CDR3 size: 14 residues. Between the trimmed V and J ends, which lost 9 bases and 1 base, there was a span of 16 bases. CDR1 is MDHEN, CDR2 SYDVKM, per germline. CDR3 sequence: CASHGGRGSYEQYF. The CDR3, as DNA: TGTGCCAGTCACGGGGGGCGGGGGTCCTACGAGCAGTACTTC.

This clone was observed a few times. The rearrangement links TRBV11-1 to TRBJ1-1; D may be TRBD1 (5 bases). The CDR3 extends over 14 amino acids. Germline CDR1 and CDR2: SGHAT and FQDESV (reference sequence). The V end was cut by 6 bases, the J end by 0 bases, with 11 bases between. The CDR3 sequence: CASRGLLMNTEAFF. The DNA of the CDR3 is TGTGCCAGCAGGGGACTGTTGATGAACACTGAAGCTTTCTTT.